This T cell receptor beta chain was captured by sequencing in a study of blood T cells in healthy people across ages. The use of a sample-barcoded 5' primer and a J-beta primer mix characterized a second PCR of roughly 7 to 12 cycles. MiXCR was run by TCRdb on the 5' RACE reads, yielding one entry per CDR3 protein. The sample has over 300,000 distinct CDR3 sequences, about 49% seen once. The CDR3 sequence is 12 residues long. CDR1 is DFQATT and CDR2 is SNEGSKA in the germline V gene (reference sequence). V dropped 7 bases and J dropped 1; count of bases not matched to a gene: 2. This receptor was identified in a man in his sixties in good health. What was sequenced was blood. J is TRBJ2-5 and V is TRBV20-1; 8 nucleotides agree with TRBD1. The CDR3 here is CSVTGGQETQYF. The CDR3 DNA reads as TGCAGTGTAACAGGGGGCCAAGAGACCCAGTACTTC.